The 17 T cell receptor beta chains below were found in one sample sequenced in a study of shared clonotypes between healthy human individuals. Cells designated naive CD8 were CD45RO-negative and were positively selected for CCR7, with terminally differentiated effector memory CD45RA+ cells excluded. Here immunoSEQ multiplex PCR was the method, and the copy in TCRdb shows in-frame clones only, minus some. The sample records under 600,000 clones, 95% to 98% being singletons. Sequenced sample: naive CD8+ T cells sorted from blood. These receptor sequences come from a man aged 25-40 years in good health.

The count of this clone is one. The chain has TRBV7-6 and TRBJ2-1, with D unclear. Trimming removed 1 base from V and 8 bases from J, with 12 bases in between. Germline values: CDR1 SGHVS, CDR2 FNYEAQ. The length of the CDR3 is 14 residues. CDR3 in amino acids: CASSLEGPGDEQFF. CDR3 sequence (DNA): TGTGCCAGCAGCTTAGAAGGGCCCGGCGATGAGCAGTTCTTC.

CDR3 residues: CASSTGQGFNQPQHF. The CDR3 nucleotides read TGTGCCAGCAGTACGGGACAGGGTTTCAATCAGCCCCAGCATTTT. The J gene is TRBJ1-5, the V gene TRBV7-6; 9 bases map to TRBD1. Germline V gene sequence: CDR1 SGHVS, CDR2 FNYEAQ. The CDR3 extends over 15 amino acids. The ends lost 6 bases at V and 3 bases at J; junction bases unmatched: 6. The full variable domain, its missing parts supplied by reference TRBV7-6 and TRBJ1-5, is GAGVSQSPRYKVTKRGQDVALRCDPISGHVSLYWYRQALGQGPEFLTYFNYEAQQDKSGLPNDRFSAERPEGSISTLTIQRTEQRDSAMYRCASSTGQGFNQPQHFGDGTRLSIL.

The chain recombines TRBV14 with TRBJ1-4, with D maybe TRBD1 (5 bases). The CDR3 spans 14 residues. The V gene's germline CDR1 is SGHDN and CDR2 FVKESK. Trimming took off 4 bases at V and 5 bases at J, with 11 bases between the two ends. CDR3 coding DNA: TGTGCCAGCAGCCCCTGGGGGGTGAATGAAAAACTGTTTTTT. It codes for CASSPWGVNEKLFF.

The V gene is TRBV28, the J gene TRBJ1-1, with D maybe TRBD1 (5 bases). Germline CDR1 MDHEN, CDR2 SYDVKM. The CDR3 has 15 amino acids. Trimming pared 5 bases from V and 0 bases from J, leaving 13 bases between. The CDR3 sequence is CASSQLWGMNTEAFF. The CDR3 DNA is TGTGCCAGCAGTCAACTTTGGGGGATGAACACTGAAGCTTTCTTT.

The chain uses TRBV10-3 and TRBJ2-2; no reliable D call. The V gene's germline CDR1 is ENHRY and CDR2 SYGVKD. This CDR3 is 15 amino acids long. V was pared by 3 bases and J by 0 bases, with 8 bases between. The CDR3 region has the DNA TGTGCCATCAGTGAAGGCCAGGCGAACACCGGGGAGCTGTTTTTT. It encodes CAISEGQANTGELFF.

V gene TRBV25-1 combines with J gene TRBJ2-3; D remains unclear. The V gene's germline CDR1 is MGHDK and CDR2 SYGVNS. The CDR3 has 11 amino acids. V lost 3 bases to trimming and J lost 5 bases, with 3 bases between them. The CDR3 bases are TGTGCCAGCAGTGACTTAGATACGCAGTATTTT. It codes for CASSDLDTQYF.

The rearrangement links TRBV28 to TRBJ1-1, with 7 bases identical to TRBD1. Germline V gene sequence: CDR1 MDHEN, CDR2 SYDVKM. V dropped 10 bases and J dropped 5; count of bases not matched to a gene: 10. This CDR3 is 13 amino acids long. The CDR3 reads CATTTGALTEAFF. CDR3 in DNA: TGTGCCACTACCACAGGGGCCCTGACTGAAGCTTTCTTT.

The CDR3 protein is CASSLWSSYNEQFF. The CDR3 DNA reads TGTGCCAGCAGCTTATGGAGCTCCTACAATGAGCAGTTCTTC. V is TRBV13 and J is TRBJ2-1; the D is unclear. Between the trimmed V and J ends, which lost 2 bases and 0 bases, there was a span of 5 bases. Germline CDR1 and CDR2: PRHDT and FYEKMQ (reference sequence). The CDR3 is 14 residues long.

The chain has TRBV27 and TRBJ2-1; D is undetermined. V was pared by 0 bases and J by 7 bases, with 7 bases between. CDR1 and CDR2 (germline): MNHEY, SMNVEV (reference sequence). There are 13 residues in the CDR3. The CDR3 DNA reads TGTGCCAGCAGTTTATCGATCGCGAATGAGCAGTTCTTC. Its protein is CASSLSIANEQFF.

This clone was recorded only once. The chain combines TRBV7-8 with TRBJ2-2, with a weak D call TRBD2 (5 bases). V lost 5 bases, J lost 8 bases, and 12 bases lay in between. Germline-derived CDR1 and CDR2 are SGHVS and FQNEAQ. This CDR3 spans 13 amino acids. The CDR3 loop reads CASSADLIGELFF. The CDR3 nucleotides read TGTGCCAGCAGCGCGGACTTAATAGGGGAGCTGTTTTTT.

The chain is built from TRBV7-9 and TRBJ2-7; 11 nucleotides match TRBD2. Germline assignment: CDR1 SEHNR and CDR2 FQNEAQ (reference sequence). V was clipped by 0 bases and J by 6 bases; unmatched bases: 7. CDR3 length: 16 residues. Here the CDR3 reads CASSLAPLAGVFEQYF. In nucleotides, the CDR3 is TGTGCCAGCAGCTTAGCCCCACTAGCGGGAGTTTTCGAGCAGTACTTC. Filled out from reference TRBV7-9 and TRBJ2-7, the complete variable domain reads DTGVSQNPRHKITKRGQNVTFRCDPISEHNRLYWYRQTLGQGPEFLTYFQNEAQLEKSRLLSDRFSAERPKGSFSTLEIQRTEQGDSAMYLCASSLAPLAGVFEQYFGPGTRLTVT.

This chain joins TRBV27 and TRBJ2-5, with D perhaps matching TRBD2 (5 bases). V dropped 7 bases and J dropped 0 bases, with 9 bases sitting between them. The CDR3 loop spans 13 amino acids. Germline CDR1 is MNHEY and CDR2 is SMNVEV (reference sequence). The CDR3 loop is CASKERDQETQYF. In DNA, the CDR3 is TGTGCCAGCAAGGAGAGGGACCAAGAGACCCAGTACTTC.

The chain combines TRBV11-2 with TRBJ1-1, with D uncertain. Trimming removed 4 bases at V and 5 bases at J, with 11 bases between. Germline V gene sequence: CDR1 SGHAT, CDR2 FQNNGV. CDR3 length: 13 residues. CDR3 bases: TGTGCCAGCAGCTCTCTTACGGAGACTGAAGCTTTCTTT. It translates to CASSSLTETEAFF.

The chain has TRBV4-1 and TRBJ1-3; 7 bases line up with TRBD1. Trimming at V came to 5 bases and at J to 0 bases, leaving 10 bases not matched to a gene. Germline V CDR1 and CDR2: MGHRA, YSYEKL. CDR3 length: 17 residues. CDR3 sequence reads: CASSSRQGRISGNTIYF. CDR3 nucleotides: TGCGCCAGCAGCTCTCGACAGGGCCGGATCTCTGGAAACACCATATATTTT.

The CDR3 sequence: CASSVYGYEQFF. Here the CDR3 DNA reads TGTGCCAGCAGCGTATACGGATACGAGCAGTTCTTC. This sequence joins TRBV9 and TRBJ2-1, with D unclear. Germline V gene sequence: CDR1 SGDLS, CDR2 YYNGEE. The CDR3 runs 12 residues. Trimming cost V 1 base and J 10 bases, with 9 bases left between them.

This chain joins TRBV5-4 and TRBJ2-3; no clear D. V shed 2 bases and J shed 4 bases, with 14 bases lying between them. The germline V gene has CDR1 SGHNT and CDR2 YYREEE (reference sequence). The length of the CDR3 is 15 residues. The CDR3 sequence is CASSLSQRRPDTQYF. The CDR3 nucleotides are TGTGCCAGCAGCTTATCCCAAAGAAGGCCAGATACGCAGTATTTT.

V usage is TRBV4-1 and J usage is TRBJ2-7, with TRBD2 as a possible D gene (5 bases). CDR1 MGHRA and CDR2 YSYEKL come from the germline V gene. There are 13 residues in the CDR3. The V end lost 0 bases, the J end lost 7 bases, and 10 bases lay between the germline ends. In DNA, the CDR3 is TGCGCCAGCAGCCAAGAGTATCGGGATGAGCAGTACTTC. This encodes CASSQEYRDEQYF.